One sample yielded the 5 T cell receptor beta chains listed below, sequenced in a study of tumor and adjacent non-tumor tissue in lung cancer. The library came from three nested PCR rounds adapted from ARM-PCR protocols. TCRdb ran MiXCR on the multiplex PCR reads and lists one entry per CDR3 protein. The repertoire holds 200,000 to 250,000 distinct CDR3 sequences, with about 76% as singletons. This sample's RNA came from whole unsorted tissue. Material: lung tumor tissue. These TCRs come from a man between 60 and 70 years old with non-small cell lung cancer.

This chain uses TRBV20-1 with TRBJ2-5; the D is unclear. The CDR3 runs to 13 residues. Trimming removed 1 base at V and 4 bases at J, with 10 bases between. Germline CDR1 reads DFQATT; CDR2 reads SNEGSKA (reference sequence). CDR3 protein: CSARAVSPETQYF. The CDR3 bases are TGCAGTGCTAGAGCTGTTAGTCCAGAGACCCAGTACTTC.

Worth noting for this clonotype: At one boundary the junction diverges from the germline segment, which might be a read error. The chain combines TRBV11-2 with TRBJ2-7; TRBD2 aligns across 7 bases. The CDR3 consists of 16 residues. From germline, CDR1 is SGHAT and CDR2 FQNNGV. The CDR3: CASSLDWERGSYEQYF. The CDR3 nucleotides read TGTGCCAGCAGCTTAGATTGGGAGCGGGGCAGCTACGAACAGTACTTC.

This clonotype was counted at least ten times. The chain uses TRBV29-1 and TRBJ1-1; 9 bases line up with TRBD1. This CDR3 is 16 amino acids long. The germline CDR1 and CDR2 sequences are SQVTM and ANQGSEA. V was clipped by 6 bases and J by 3 bases; unmatched bases: 14. CDR3 bases: TGCAGCGTGGGGGGACAGGGTGGCCAATGGGACACTGAAGCTTTCTTT. As protein: CSVGGQGGQWDTEAFF.

Many counts were recorded for this clonotype. This chain links TRBV6-6 with TRBJ1-3; D gene uncertain. The CDR3 is made up of 15 amino acids. The V gene lost 0 bases and the J gene lost 4 bases, with 10 bases spanning the gap. CDR1 is MNHNY, CDR2 SVGAGI, per germline (reference sequence). CDR3 loop: CASSYSREPGNTIYF. CDR3 DNA: TGTGCCAGCAGTTACTCCCGGGAACCGGGAAACACCATATATTTT.

The chain links TRBV20-1 to TRBJ2-1; 7 bases fit TRBD1. Germline trimming cut 6 bases from V and 5 bases from J; bases unmatched to any gene: 4. CDR3 size: 12 residues. CDR1 DFQATT and CDR2 SNEGSKA come from the germline V gene (reference sequence). CDR3 coding DNA: TGCAGTGCCGACAGGGCTCACAATGAGCAGTTCTTC. Translated: CSADRAHNEQFF.